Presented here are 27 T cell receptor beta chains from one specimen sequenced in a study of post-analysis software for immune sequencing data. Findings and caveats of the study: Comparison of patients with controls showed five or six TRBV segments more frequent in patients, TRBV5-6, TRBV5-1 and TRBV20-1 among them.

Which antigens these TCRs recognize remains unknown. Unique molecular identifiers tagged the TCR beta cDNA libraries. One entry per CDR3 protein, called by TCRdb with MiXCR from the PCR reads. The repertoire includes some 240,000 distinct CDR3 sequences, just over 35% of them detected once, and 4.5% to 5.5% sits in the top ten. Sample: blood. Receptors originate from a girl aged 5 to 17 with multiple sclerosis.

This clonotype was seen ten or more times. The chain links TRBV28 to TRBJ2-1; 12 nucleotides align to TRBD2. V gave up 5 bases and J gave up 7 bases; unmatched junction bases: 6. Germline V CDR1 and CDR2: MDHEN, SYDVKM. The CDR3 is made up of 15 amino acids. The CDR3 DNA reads TGTGCCAGCAGTGGAGGGCTAGCGGGAGGGAATGAGCAGTTCTTC. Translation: CASSGGLAGGNEQFF.

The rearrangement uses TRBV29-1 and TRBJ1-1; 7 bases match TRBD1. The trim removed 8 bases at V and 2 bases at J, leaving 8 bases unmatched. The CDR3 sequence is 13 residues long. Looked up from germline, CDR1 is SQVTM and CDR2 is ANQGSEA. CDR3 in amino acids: CSSQDRLNTEAFF. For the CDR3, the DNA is TGCAGCTCTCAGGACAGGCTAAACACTGAAGCTTTCTTT.

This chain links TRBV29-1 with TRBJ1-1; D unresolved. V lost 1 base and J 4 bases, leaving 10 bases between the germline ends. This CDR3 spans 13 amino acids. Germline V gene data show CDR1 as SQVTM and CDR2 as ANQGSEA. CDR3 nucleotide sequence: TGCAGCGTTGAAGCTCGGGAAGCCACTGAAGCTTTCTTT. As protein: CSVEAREATEAFF.

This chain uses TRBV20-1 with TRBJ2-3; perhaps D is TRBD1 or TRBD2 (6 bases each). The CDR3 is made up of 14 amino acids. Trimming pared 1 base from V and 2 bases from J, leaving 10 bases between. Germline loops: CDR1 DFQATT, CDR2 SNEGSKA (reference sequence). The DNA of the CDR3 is TGCAGTGCTAGAGGGACGGGGGCCACAGATACGCAGTATTTT. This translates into CSARGTGATDTQYF.

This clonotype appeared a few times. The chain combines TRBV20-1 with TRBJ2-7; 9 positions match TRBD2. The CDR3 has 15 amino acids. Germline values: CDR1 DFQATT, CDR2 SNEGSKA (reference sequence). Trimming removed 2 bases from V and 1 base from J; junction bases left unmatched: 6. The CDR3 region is CSARPLAGPSYEQYF. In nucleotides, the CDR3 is TGCAGTGCTAGACCGCTAGCGGGGCCTTCCTACGAGCAGTACTTC.

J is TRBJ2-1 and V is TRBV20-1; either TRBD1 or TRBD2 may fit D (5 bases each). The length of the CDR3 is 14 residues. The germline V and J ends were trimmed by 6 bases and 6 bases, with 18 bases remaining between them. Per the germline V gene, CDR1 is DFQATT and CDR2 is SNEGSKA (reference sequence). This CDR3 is CSATTVNGGNEQFF. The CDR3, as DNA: TGCAGTGCCACGACAGTGAATGGGGGCAATGAGCAGTTCTTC.

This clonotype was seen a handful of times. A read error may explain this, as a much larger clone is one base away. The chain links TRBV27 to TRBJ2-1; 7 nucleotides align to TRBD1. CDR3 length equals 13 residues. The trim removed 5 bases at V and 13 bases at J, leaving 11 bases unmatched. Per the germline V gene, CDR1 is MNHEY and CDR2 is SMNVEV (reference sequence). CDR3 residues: CASSLWDSQTQFF. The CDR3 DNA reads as TGTGCCAGCAGTCTCTGGGACAGCCAGACACAGTTCTTC.

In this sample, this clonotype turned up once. The CDR3, as DNA: TGTGCCAGCAGCCAAGCCAGCGGGAGGGCCAATGAGCAGTTCTTC. Protein product: CASSQASGRANEQFF. V is TRBV3-1 and J is TRBJ2-1, with 10 bases fitting TRBD2. From germline, CDR1 is LGHDT and CDR2 YNNKEL (reference sequence). With V trimmed by 1 base and J by 6 bases, 3 bases remained unmatched. CDR3 length equals 15 residues.

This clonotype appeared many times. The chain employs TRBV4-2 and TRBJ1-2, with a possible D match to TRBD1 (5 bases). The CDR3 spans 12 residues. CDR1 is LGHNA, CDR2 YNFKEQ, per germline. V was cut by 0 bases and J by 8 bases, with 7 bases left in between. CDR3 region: CASSQDGGGYTF. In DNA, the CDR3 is TGTGCCAGCAGCCAAGATGGGGGAGGCTACACCTTC.

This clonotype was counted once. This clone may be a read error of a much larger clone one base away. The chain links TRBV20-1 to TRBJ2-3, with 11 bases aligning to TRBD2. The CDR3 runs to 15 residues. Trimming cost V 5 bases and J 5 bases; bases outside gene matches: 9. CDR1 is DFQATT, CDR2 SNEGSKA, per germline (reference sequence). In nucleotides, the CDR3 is TGCAGTGCTCGGACCCTAGCGGGAGGTGGAGATACGCAGTATTTT. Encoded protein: CSARTLAGGGDTQYF.

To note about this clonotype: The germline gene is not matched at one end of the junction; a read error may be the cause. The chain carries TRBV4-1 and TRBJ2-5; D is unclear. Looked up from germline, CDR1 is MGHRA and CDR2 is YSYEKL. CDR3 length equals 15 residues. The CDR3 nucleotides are TGCGTCAGCAGCCAAGATCAGTTGGGGTGGGAGACCCAGTACTTC. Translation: CVSSQDQLGWETQYF.

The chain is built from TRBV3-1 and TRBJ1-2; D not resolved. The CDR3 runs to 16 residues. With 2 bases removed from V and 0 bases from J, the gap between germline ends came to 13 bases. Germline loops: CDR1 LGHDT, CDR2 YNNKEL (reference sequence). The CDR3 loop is CASSQRRTGTNYGYTF. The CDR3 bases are TGTGCCAGCAGCCAAAGACGGACGGGGACTAACTATGGCTACACCTTC. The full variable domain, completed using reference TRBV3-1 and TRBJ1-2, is DTAVSQTPKYLVTQMGNDKSIKCEQNLGHDTMYWYKQDSKKFLKIMFSYNNKELIINETVPNRFSPKSPDKAHLNLHINSLELGDSAVYFCASSQRRTGTNYGYTFGSGTRLTVV.

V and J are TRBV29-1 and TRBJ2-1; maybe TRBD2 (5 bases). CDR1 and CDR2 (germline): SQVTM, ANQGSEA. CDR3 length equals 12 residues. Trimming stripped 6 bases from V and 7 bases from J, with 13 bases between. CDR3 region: CSVEKGRNEQFF. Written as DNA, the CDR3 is TGCAGCGTGGAGAAAGGGAGAAATGAGCAGTTCTTC.

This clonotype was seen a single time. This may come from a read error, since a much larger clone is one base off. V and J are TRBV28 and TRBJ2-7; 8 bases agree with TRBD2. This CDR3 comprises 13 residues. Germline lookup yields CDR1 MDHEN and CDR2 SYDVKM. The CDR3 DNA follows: TGTGCCGGCAGTCCTAGCGGGCCCTACGAGCAGTACTTC. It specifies CAGSPSGPYEQYF.

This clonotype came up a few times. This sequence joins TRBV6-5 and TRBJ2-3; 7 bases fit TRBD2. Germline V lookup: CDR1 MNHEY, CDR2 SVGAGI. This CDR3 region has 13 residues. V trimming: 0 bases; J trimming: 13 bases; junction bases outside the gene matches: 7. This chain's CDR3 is CASSYSPGGREYF. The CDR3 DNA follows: TGTGCCAGCAGTTACTCCCCGGGAGGTCGGGAGTATTTT.

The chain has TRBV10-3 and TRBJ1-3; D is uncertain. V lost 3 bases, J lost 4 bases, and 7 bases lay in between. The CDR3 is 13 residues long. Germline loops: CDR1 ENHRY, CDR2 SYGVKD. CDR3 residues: CAISDPPGNTIYF. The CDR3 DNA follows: TGTGCCATCAGTGACCCACCAGGAAACACCATATATTTT.

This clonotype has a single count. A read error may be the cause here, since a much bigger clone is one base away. The CDR3 region has the DNA TGTGCCTGCAGCCTATCGACGAAAGACAATGAGCAGTACTTC. It specifies CACSLSTKDNEQYF. The chain links TRBV9 to TRBJ2-5; D not resolved. This CDR3 has 14 amino acids. Germline values: CDR1 SGDLS, CDR2 YYNGEE. Drawing the rest from reference TRBV9 and TRBJ2-5, the complete variable domain is DSGVTQTPKHLITATGQRVTLRCSPRSGDLSVYWYQQSLDQGLQFLIQYYNGEERAKGNILERFSAQQFPDLHSELNLSSLELGDSALYFCACSLSTKDNEQYFGPGTRLLVL.

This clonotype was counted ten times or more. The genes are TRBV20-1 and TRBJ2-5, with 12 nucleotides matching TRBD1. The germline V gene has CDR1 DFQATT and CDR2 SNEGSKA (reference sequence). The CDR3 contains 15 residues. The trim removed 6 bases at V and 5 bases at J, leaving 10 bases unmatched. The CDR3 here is CSAGTGGSGAETQYF. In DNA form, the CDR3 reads TGCAGTGCAGGGACAGGGGGCAGCGGTGCGGAGACCCAGTACTTC.

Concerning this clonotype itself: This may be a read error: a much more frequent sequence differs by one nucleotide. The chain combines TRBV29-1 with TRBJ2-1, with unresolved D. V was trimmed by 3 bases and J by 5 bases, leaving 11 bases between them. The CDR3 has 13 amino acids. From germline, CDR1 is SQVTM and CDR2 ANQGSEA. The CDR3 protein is CSVEKGNDNEQFF. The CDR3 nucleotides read TGCAGCGTTGAGAAGGGAAATGACAATGAGCAGTTCTTC.

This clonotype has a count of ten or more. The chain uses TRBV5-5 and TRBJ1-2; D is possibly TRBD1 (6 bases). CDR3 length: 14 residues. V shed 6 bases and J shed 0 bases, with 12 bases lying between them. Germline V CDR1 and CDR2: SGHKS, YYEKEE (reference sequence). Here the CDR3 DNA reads TGTGCCAGCACCCGGGACACCTCTAACTATGGCTACACCTTC. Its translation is CASTRDTSNYGYTF.

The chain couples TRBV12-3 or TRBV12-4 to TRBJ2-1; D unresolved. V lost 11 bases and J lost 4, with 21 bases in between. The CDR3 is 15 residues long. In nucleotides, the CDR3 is TGTGCCTCCCCTCCGGATAACACCCTTTACAATGAGCAGTTCTTC. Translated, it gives CASPPDNTLYNEQFF.

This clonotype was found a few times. This CDR3 is CAISAKGGYTF. The CDR3 DNA sequence: TGTGCCATCAGTGCGAAAGGTGGCTACACCTTC. The chain has TRBV10-3 and TRBJ1-2, with D unresolved. Trimming stripped 4 bases from V and 7 bases from J, with 7 bases between. The germline CDR1 and CDR2 sequences are ENHRY and SYGVKD. The CDR3 loop spans 11 amino acids.

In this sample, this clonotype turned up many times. CDR3 in DNA: TGCGCCAGCGGACGCACACAACAGGCGGATGGCTACACCTTC. This sequence encodes CASGRTQQADGYTF. The chain uses TRBV4-1 and TRBJ1-2; TRBD1 might be the D (5 bases). Germline values: CDR1 MGHRA, CDR2 YSYEKL. This CDR3 comprises 14 residues. V shed 8 bases and J shed 6 bases, with 19 bases lying between them.

The CDR3 DNA reads TGTGCCAGCAGCTTAGGGGCTAGCGGGAGGGAGGATGAGCAGTTCTTC. Amino acid sequence: CASSLGASGREDEQFF. This rearrangement joins TRBV7-3 to TRBJ2-1, with 12 bases matching TRBD2. Germline assignment: CDR1 SGHTA and CDR2 FQGTGA. This CDR3 spans 16 amino acids. J gave up 8 bases and V 2 bases, and 7 bases lay outside the gene matches.

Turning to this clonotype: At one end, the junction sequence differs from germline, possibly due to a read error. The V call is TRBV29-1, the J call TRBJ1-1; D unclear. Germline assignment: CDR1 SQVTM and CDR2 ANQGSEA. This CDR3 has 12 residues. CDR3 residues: CGVGRMNTEAFF. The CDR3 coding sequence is TGCGGCGTTGGACGGATGAACACTGAAGCTTTCTTT.

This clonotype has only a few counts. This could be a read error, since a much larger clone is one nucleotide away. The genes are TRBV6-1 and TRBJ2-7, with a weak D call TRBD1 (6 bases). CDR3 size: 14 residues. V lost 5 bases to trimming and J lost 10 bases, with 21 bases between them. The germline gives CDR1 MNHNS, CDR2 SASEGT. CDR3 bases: TGTGCCAGCAGTAAAGGGGACATGGGCGAGGCCCAGTACTTC. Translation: CASSKGDMGEAQYF.

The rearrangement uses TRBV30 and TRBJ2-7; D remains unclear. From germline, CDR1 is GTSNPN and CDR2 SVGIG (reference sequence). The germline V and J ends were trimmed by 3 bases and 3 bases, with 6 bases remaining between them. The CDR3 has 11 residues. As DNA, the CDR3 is TGTGCCTGGAGAGACAACTACGAGCAGTACTTC. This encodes CAWRDNYEQYF.